This T cell receptor beta chain was sequenced during a study of a mutant IDH1 vaccine in newly diagnosed glioma. Across the study: Patients began vaccination 4-6 weeks after radiotherapy alone, or with temozolomide cycles. Previous treatment comprised radiotherapy, temozolomide, or both, mostly both. Study-wide points: Pseudoprogression showed no apparent link to changes in top peripheral T cell clonotypes.

Concerning this clone: Its antigen is unknown.

Data came from immunoSEQ multiplex PCR; TCRdb stores just in-frame clones and leaves some out. Counted here are 23,000 or so clones, less than 80% occurring once; the ten biggest clones make up 6.5% to 9%. Time point given: week 11, during vaccination. In the vaccine, a single dose held 300 ug of the mutant IDH1 20-mer peptide, along with topical imiquimod. CDR3 size: 14 residues. The trim removed 5 bases at V and 6 bases at J, leaving 9 bases unmatched. The germline CDR1 and CDR2 sequences are PRHDT and FYEKMQ (reference sequence). The chain carries TRBV13 and TRBJ1-1, with 7 bases lining up with TRBD1. This clonotype was obtained from a man in his forties with glioma. Source: PBMCs, taken from a glioma patient whose treatment included an IDH1 peptide vaccine. The DNA for the CDR3 is TGTGCCAGCAGCCCCGGGGTGGACAGGCCTGAAGCTTTCTTT. Translated, it gives CASSPGVDRPEAFF.